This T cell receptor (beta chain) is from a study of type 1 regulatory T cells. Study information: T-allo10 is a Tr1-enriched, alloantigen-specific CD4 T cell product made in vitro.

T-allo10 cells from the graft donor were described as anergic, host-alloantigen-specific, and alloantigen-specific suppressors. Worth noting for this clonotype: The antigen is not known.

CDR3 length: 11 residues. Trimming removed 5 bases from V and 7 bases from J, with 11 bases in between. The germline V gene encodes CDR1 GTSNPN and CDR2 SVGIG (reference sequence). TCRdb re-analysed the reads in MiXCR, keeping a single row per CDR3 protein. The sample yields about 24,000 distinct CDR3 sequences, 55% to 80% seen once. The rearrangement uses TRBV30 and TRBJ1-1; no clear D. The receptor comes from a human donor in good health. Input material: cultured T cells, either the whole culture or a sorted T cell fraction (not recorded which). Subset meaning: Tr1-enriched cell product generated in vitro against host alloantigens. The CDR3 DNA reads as TGTGCCTGGGGTAGGTCGATTGAAGCTTTCTTT. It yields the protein CAWGRSIEAFF. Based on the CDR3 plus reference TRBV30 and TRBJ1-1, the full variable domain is SQTIHQWPATLVQPVGSPLSLECTVEGTSNPNLYWYRQAAGRGLQLLFYSVGIGQISSEVPQNLSASRPQDRQFILSSKKLLLSDSGFYLCAWGRSIEAFFGQGTRLTVV.